This entry lists 27 T cell receptor beta chains sequenced from one sample in a study of shared clonotypes between healthy human individuals. Some clones are missing from TCRdb's copy, which holds only in-frame ones; the method was immunoSEQ multiplex PCR. Of around 700,000 clones detected, 72% appear once; the ten largest clones hold roughly 1.8%. The sample taken for sequencing was memory CD4+ T cells sorted from blood. Subset meaning: CD45RA-negative fraction. Receptors were obtained from a woman younger than 45 in good health.

The table lists this clone with many counts. The V gene is TRBV5-1, the J gene TRBJ1-6; 9 positions agree with TRBD1. CDR1 is SGHRS and CDR2 is YFSETQ in the germline V gene. The CDR3 is made up of 16 amino acids. V shed 5 bases and J 6 bases; nucleotides not matched to a gene: 9. Written as DNA, the CDR3 is TGCGCCAGCAGACCGGGCGGACAGGGGTTTAATTCACCCCTCCACTTT. It specifies CASRPGGQGFNSPLHF.

This sequence joins TRBV7-9 and TRBJ2-7; 10 nucleotides match TRBD2. The germline CDR1 and CDR2 sequences are SEHNR and FQNEAQ (reference sequence). Germline trimming cut 5 bases from V and 2 bases from J; bases unmatched to any gene: 9. This CDR3 contains 16 residues. This CDR3 reads CASSQESSGGPYEQYF. As DNA, the CDR3 is TGTGCCAGCAGCCAAGAATCTAGCGGGGGACCCTACGAGCAGTACTTC. Supplemented by reference TRBV7-9 and TRBJ2-7, the full variable domain reads DTGVSQNPRHKITKRGQNVTFRCDPISEHNRLYWYRQTLGQGPEFLTYFQNEAQLEKSRLLSDRFSAERPKGSFSTLEIQRTEQGDSAMYLCASSQESSGGPYEQYFGPGTRLTVT.

The rearrangement joins TRBV11-2 to TRBJ2-1; D is unresolved. Trimming removed 0 bases at V and 7 bases at J, with 7 bases between. The CDR3 has 13 residues. Germline CDR1 and CDR2: SGHAT and FQNNGV. CDR3 sequence: CASSLDQVNEQFF. Here the CDR3 DNA reads TGTGCCAGCAGCTTAGATCAAGTGAATGAGCAGTTCTTC.

V gene TRBV27 combines with J gene TRBJ2-1; 13 bases map to TRBD2. Germline V gene data show CDR1 as MNHEY and CDR2 as SMNVEV (reference sequence). The V segment lost 5 bases and the J segment 3 bases; nucleotides outside the gene matches: 19. CDR3 length equals 21 residues. The CDR3 region has the DNA TGTGCCAGCAGTCCTGGAAGGACTAGCGGGAGAGCCCAGGGTATCTACAATGAGCAGTTCTTC. Translating it yields CASSPGRTSGRAQGIYNEQFF.

The chain links TRBV30 to TRBJ1-1; unclear D gene. Germline CDR1 reads GTSNPN; CDR2 reads SVGIG (reference sequence). This CDR3 is built from 12 residues. Trimming stripped 7 bases from V and 5 bases from J, with 14 bases between. Written as DNA, the CDR3 is TGTGCCTTTGGAAGAAGTTGGACTGAAGCTTTCTTT. It is translated as CAFGRSWTEAFF.

This chain joins TRBV6-5 and TRBJ2-7; a possible D gene is TRBD1 (6 bases). The CDR3 is 14 amino acids. The germline V gene has CDR1 MNHEY and CDR2 SVGAGI. Trimming pared 5 bases from V and 2 bases from J, leaving 13 bases between. In nucleotides, the CDR3 is TGTGCCAGCAGTGTTTTCAGGGGAGCCTACGAGCAGTACTTC. This sequence encodes CASSVFRGAYEQYF.

This clone was observed once. The rearrangement links TRBV29-1 to TRBJ2-1; a possible D gene is TRBD2 (5 bases). V lost 3 bases and J lost 9, with 18 bases in between. Germline V gives CDR1 SQVTM, CDR2 ANQGSEA. This CDR3 has 14 amino acids. The CDR3: CSVDFGVGNREQFF. CDR3 in DNA: TGCAGCGTTGATTTCGGGGTAGGTAATCGTGAGCAGTTCTTC.

The rearrangement joins TRBV27 to TRBJ2-7; D is unresolved. Germline lookup yields CDR1 MNHEY and CDR2 SMNVEV (reference sequence). Trimming stripped 0 bases from V and 2 bases from J, with 11 bases between. The length of the CDR3 is 15 residues. DNA of the CDR3: TGTGCCAGCAGTTTATCGGATCGGGTCCCCTACGAGCAGTACTTC. As protein: CASSLSDRVPYEQYF.

The table lists this clone with many counts. The chain is built from TRBV4-1 and TRBJ2-4, with 9 bases fitting TRBD1. This CDR3 contains 15 residues. Germline assignment: CDR1 MGHRA and CDR2 YSYEKL. Trimming at V came to 1 base and at J to 6 bases, leaving 4 bases not matched to a gene. CDR3: CASSQVGTGLNIQYF. Here the CDR3 DNA reads TGCGCCAGCAGCCAAGTAGGGACAGGGTTAAACATTCAGTACTTC.

This clone has only one observation. The chain has TRBV12-5 and TRBJ2-3, with no clear D. Trimming cost V 3 bases and J 6 bases, with 10 bases left between them. The CDR3 covers 13 residues. From germline, CDR1 is LGHNT and CDR2 FRNRAP. Here the CDR3 DNA reads TGTGCTAGTGGTTTTCAGTCGGGCGATACGCAGTATTTT. Its protein is CASGFQSGDTQYF.

This sequence joins TRBV18 and TRBJ2-1, with D hard to call. Trimming stripped 1 base from V and 7 bases from J, with 17 bases between. CDR3 length: 16 amino acids. Germline CDR1 reads KGHSH; CDR2 reads LQKENI. CDR3 sequence: CASSPQAQISWNEQFF. The CDR3 bases are TGTGCCAGCTCACCACAGGCACAGATAAGTTGGAATGAGCAGTTCTTC.

In this sample, this clone turned up many times. This CDR3 is also generated by other DNA sequences in the sample. The V and J genes are TRBV11-2 and TRBJ1-2, with D possibly matching TRBD1 (5 bases). The CDR3 loop spans 13 amino acids. The V and J ends lost 1 base and 2 bases respectively, with 5 bases between them. Germline V CDR1 and CDR2: SGHAT, FQNNGV. CDR3 protein: CASSLGTNYGYTF. The CDR3 bases are TGTGCCAGCAGCTTAGGGACAAACTATGGCTACACCTTC.

This clone was seen once. The rearrangement links TRBV7-8 to TRBJ1-4, with a weak D call TRBD1 (6 bases). The CDR3 loop spans 15 amino acids. Germline CDR1 is SGHVS and CDR2 is FQNEAQ. V gave up 5 bases and J gave up 4 bases, with 14 bases separating them. The CDR3 sequence: CASSLGAAFNEKLFF. The CDR3, as DNA: TGTGCCAGCAGCCTGGGGGCCGCTTTTAATGAAAAACTGTTTTTT.

The chain couples TRBV11-3 to TRBJ2-1; D is perhaps TRBD2 (5 bases). Germline V gene lookup returns CDR1 SGHNT and CDR2 YENEEA. The CDR3 totals 14 residues. V lost 1 base and J lost 9, with 13 bases in between. CDR3 amino acids: CASSLGWERSEQFF. Here the CDR3 DNA reads TGTGCCAGCAGCTTAGGTTGGGAGCGGAGTGAGCAGTTCTTC.

The chain links TRBV19 to TRBJ1-5, with a weak D call TRBD1 (5 bases). Germline assignment: CDR1 LNHDA and CDR2 SQIVND (reference sequence). The ends were cut back, 1 base at V and 2 bases at J, with 12 bases in the middle. CDR3 size: 16 residues. This CDR3 is CASSIARGIGNQPQHF. The CDR3 DNA is TGTGCCAGTAGTATAGCTCGGGGGATCGGCAATCAGCCCCAGCATTTT.

The CDR3 nucleotides read TGTGCCAGCAGGTTCTCCTCAGGGATCGATGAGCAGTTCTTC. Translating gives CASRFSSGIDEQFF. V is TRBV7-9 and J is TRBJ2-1; weak D call: TRBD1 (5 bases). The CDR3 spans 14 residues. Trimming cost V 6 bases and J 8 bases, with 17 bases left between them. The germline V gene has CDR1 SEHNR and CDR2 FQNEAQ (reference sequence).

The chain carries TRBV4-1 and TRBJ2-4; 9 bases agree with TRBD2. Germline V CDR1 and CDR2: MGHRA, YSYEKL. Trimming took 0 bases from V and 8 from J; bases not matched to a gene: 14. The CDR3 contains 18 residues. CDR3 protein: CASSQERLAGARGDIQYF. DNA of the CDR3: TGCGCCAGCAGCCAAGAGAGATTAGCGGGAGCCCGGGGGGACATTCAGTACTTC.

The CDR3 sequence: CASRCQGGSPSYEQYF. As DNA, the CDR3 is TGCGCCAGCAGATGCCAGGGCGGCAGCCCCTCCTACGAGCAGTACTTC. The chain uses TRBV10-1 and TRBJ2-7; tentative D call: TRBD1 (5 bases). The CDR3 is 16 residues long. Trimming cost V 6 bases and J 0 bases, with 18 bases left between them. Per germline, CDR1 WNHNN and CDR2 SYGVQD (reference sequence).

The V call is TRBV30, the J call TRBJ1-2, with no clear D. The CDR3 totals 16 residues. The V gene lost 0 bases and the J gene lost 3 bases, with 17 bases spanning the gap. Looked up from germline, CDR1 is GTSNPN and CDR2 is SVGIG (reference sequence). The CDR3: CAWSVQNWRSYYGYTF. The CDR3 DNA reads TGTGCCTGGAGTGTTCAAAATTGGCGGTCGTACTATGGCTACACCTTC.

The chain employs TRBV19 and TRBJ1-3, with D possibly TRBD1 on 5 matching bases. This CDR3 is built from 15 residues. Germline V gene data show CDR1 as LNHDA and CDR2 as SQIVND (reference sequence). The V gene lost 1 base and the J gene lost 8 bases, with 15 bases spanning the gap. The CDR3 protein is CASSIGGTGADTIYF. In nucleotides, the CDR3 is TGTGCCAGTAGTATAGGCGGAACAGGCGCAGACACCATATATTTT.

This sequence joins TRBV30 and TRBJ2-3; no clear D. With 5 bases removed from V and 6 bases from J, the gap between germline ends came to 15 bases. This CDR3 comprises 13 residues. CDR1 and CDR2 from the germline V gene are GTSNPN and SVGIG (reference sequence). DNA of the CDR3: TGTGCCTGGTCCTCCCACCGGGCCGATACGCAGTATTTT. Translating gives CAWSSHRADTQYF.

V gene TRBV5-1 combines with J gene TRBJ2-1, with 8 bases matching TRBD2. Germline V gives CDR1 SGHRS, CDR2 YFSETQ. The CDR3 has 16 amino acids. After removal of 4 bases from V and 0 bases from J, the junction contained 6 bases not matched to a gene. In DNA form, the CDR3 reads TGCGCCAGCAGCGGGGGAGCGGGGGACTCCTACAATGAGCAGTTCTTC. Its translation: CASSGGAGDSYNEQFF. Full variable domain (rest looked up from reference TRBV5-1 and TRBJ2-1): KAGVTQTPRYLIKTRGQQVTLSCSPISGHRSVSWYQQTPGQGLQFLFEYFSETQRNKGNFPGRFSGRQFSNSRSEMNVSTLELGDSALYLCASSGGAGDSYNEQFFGPGTRLTVL.

The V and J genes are TRBV19 and TRBJ2-1, with 11 bases aligning to TRBD2. J lost 8 bases, V lost 6 bases, and 9 bases had no gene match. Germline lookup yields CDR1 LNHDA and CDR2 SQIVND (reference sequence). CDR3 size: 15 residues. The CDR3 DNA reads TGTGCCAGTAGCTTCACTAGCGGGAGTTTCGATGAGCAGTTCTTC. This encodes CASSFTSGSFDEQFF.

This clone was detected a few times. This chain uses TRBV25-1 with TRBJ1-5, with D unresolved. This CDR3 has 13 residues. In germline, CDR1 is MGHDK, CDR2 SYGVNS. Trimming cost V 4 bases and J 3 bases, with 7 bases left between them. The CDR3 spells CASSGSLNQPQHF. The DNA for the CDR3 is TGTGCCAGCAGTGGCAGCCTCAATCAGCCCCAGCATTTT.

This clone was observed a handful of times. The genes are TRBV19 and TRBJ1-1; D is undetermined. The CDR3 contains 14 residues. The ends were cut back, 0 bases at V and 4 bases at J, with 9 bases in the middle. Germline V gene lookup returns CDR1 LNHDA and CDR2 SQIVND (reference sequence). The CDR3 region is CASSIDSAGTEAFF. The CDR3 bases are TGTGCCAGTAGTATAGACAGTGCGGGCACTGAAGCTTTCTTT. The variable domain in full, completed from reference TRBV19 and TRBJ1-1, reads DGGITQSPKYLFRKEGQNVTLSCEQNLNHDAMYWYRQDPGQGLRLIYYSQIVNDFQKGDIAEGYSVSREKKESFPLTVTSAQKNPTAFYLCASSIDSAGTEAFFGQGTRLTVV.

A note on this clone: This sample also contains other DNA sequences that code for the same CDR3. The rearrangement joins TRBV11-2 to TRBJ2-3; no clear D. CDR3 length: 12 residues. Trimming removed 3 bases at V and 0 bases at J, with 1 base between. Germline V CDR1 and CDR2: SGHAT, FQNNGV. As DNA, the CDR3 is TGTGCCAGCAGCTTCAGCACAGATACGCAGTATTTT. It is translated as CASSFSTDTQYF.

This clone was found once. This chain's CDR3 is CASSGQGTPEAFF. The CDR3 DNA follows: TGTGCCAGCAGTGGACAGGGTACGCCTGAAGCTTTCTTT. The chain has TRBV6-5 and TRBJ1-1, with 8 bases matching TRBD1. V dropped 5 bases and J dropped 6; count of bases not matched to a gene: 5. Germline CDR1 is MNHEY and CDR2 is SVGAGI. The CDR3 extends over 13 amino acids.